This TCR beta chain was identified during a study of OX40 agonist ivuxolimab in advanced cancers. Overall study: Among those treated, three patients had partial responses, one with hepatocellular carcinoma and two with cutaneous melanoma. Broader study findings: Averaged across samples, CD8+ T cells carried more expanded clones than CD4+ did.

Using immunoSEQ multiplex PCR, the repertoire was profiled, and TCRdb retains in-frame clones only, with some absent. The data contain around 67,000 clones, almost 85% of them singletons. Blood specimens came from baseline, cycle 4 day 1, and cycle 7 day 1. Notes on this clone: Its antigen is undetermined.

The CDR3 sequence is 15 residues long. The V end lost 0 bases, the J end lost 0 bases, and 8 bases lay between the germline ends. The V gene's germline CDR1 is KGHSH and CDR2 LQKENI. Sequenced here: CD4+ or CD8+ T cells sorted from blood, sampled in a trial of the OX40 agonist ivuxolimab. The genes are TRBV18 and TRBJ1-1; D is perhaps TRBD1 (6 bases). The TCR comes from an adult with an advanced solid tumor such as melanoma, head and neck, liver or kidney cancer. This CDR3 is CASSPPTGLNTEAFF. For the CDR3, the DNA is TGTGCCAGCTCACCACCGACAGGTTTGAACACTGAAGCTTTCTTT.